Presented here are 21 T cell receptor beta chains from one specimen sequenced in a study of blood T cell repertoires in COVID-19. Produced via immunoSEQ multiplex PCR; TCRdb's table is partial and in-frame only. The sample holds 85,000 to 90,000 clones, 86% seen once. Sequencing was done on a sample of peripheral blood. The receptors were sampled from a human donor in a cohort sampled during active COVID-19.

The rearrangement links TRBV5-1 to TRBJ2-3; no clear D gene. Germline lookup yields CDR1 SGHRS and CDR2 YFSETQ. V was clipped by 5 bases and J by 0 bases, with 13 bases between them. The CDR3 spans 15 residues. The CDR3 sequence is CASRVEPSSTDTQYF. CDR3 nucleotides: TGCGCCAGCAGGGTTGAGCCTTCCAGCACAGATACGCAGTATTTT.

The V gene is TRBV14, the J gene TRBJ2-1, with 7 nucleotides matching TRBD2. CDR1 and CDR2 (germline): SGHDN, FVKESK. The trim removed 4 bases at V and 2 bases at J, leaving 8 bases unmatched. The CDR3 has 16 amino acids. CDR3 protein: CASSLPGAGPYNEQFF. The CDR3 region has the DNA TGTGCCAGCAGCCTCCCTGGAGCGGGACCCTACAATGAGCAGTTCTTC.

This clone was counted a single time. V usage is TRBV28 and J usage is TRBJ2-3, with 8 bases lining up with TRBD1. Germline V lookup: CDR1 MDHEN, CDR2 SYDVKM. The V and J ends lost 6 bases and 4 bases, in that order; junction bases with no gene match: 12. The CDR3 totals 16 residues. The CDR3 DNA sequence: TGTGCCAGCAGCCCCGGACAGGGTGTGTTGTCAGATACGCAGTATTTT. This translates into CASSPGQGVLSDTQYF.

This chain connects TRBV11-2 to TRBJ2-3; TRBD2 aligns across 8 bases. V was clipped by 4 bases and J by 2 bases; unmatched bases: 11. CDR1 SGHAT and CDR2 FQNNGV come from the germline V gene. The CDR3 consists of 17 residues. CDR3 sequence: CASSSTGSGGYTDTQYF. Here the CDR3 DNA reads TGTGCCAGCAGCTCCACTGGCAGCGGGGGCTACACAGATACGCAGTATTTT.

The chain uses TRBV11-3 and TRBJ2-1; D uncertain. The CDR3 is made up of 14 amino acids. The V end lost 2 bases, the J end lost 5 bases, and 10 bases lay between the germline ends. CDR1 is SGHNT and CDR2 is YENEEA in the germline V gene. CDR3 in amino acids: CASSLRHLNNEQFF. Written as DNA, the CDR3 is TGTGCCAGCAGCTTACGACATCTCAACAATGAGCAGTTCTTC.

The gene calls are TRBV5-1 and TRBJ2-3, with D perhaps TRBD1 (6 bases). CDR3 length: 15 residues. V was clipped by 0 bases and J by 2 bases, with 10 bases between them. The germline gives CDR1 SGHRS, CDR2 YFSETQ. CDR3 loop: CASSLGWTDTDTQYF. The CDR3 DNA reads as TGCGCCAGCAGCTTGGGATGGACAGACACAGATACGCAGTATTTT.

The chain carries TRBV5-6 and TRBJ1-1; D is unresolved. The germline CDR1 and CDR2 sequences are SGHDT and YYEEEE. V shed 4 bases and J shed 8 bases, with 21 bases lying between them. The CDR3 has 15 residues. The CDR3 spells CASSGSQVAPPEAFF. The CDR3 DNA reads TGTGCCAGCAGCGGATCCCAGGTGGCCCCCCCCGAAGCTTTCTTT.

This chain connects TRBV18 to TRBJ1-5; D might be TRBD1 (5 bases). CDR1 and CDR2 from the germline V gene are KGHSH and LQKENI. Trimming removed 3 bases from V and 5 bases from J, with 17 bases in between. This CDR3 has 16 residues. The CDR3 sequence: CASSPNIQDGDQPQHF. In DNA form, the CDR3 reads TGTGCCAGCTCACCTAACATACAGGATGGAGATCAGCCCCAGCATTTT.

The chain employs TRBV7-2 and TRBJ2-3, with D tentatively TRBD2 (8 bases). V was trimmed by 4 bases and J by 3 bases, leaving 17 bases between them. CDR1 SGHTA and CDR2 FQGNSA come from the germline V gene. The length of the CDR3 is 16 residues. The CDR3 here is CASSYRQGGRTDTQYF. DNA for the CDR3: TGTGCCAGCAGCTACCGACAGGGCGGGAGGACAGATACGCAGTATTTT.

The CDR3 spells CASRSPHTYEQYF. The CDR3 DNA is TGTGCCAGCAGATCTCCGCACACCTACGAGCAGTACTTC. The V gene is TRBV6-5, the J gene TRBJ2-7, with no clear D. The CDR3 loop spans 13 amino acids. Germline V gene data show CDR1 as MNHEY and CDR2 as SVGAGI. The ends were cut back, 6 bases at V and 2 bases at J, with 11 bases in the middle.

The CDR3 bases are TGCGCCAGCAGCCAAGAAGTTATGGAGGAGGTTGGCCAAGAGACCCAGTACTTC. Translating gives CASSQEVMEEVGQETQYF. The V call is TRBV4-1, the J call TRBJ2-5; TRBD2 might be the D (5 bases). The germline V gene has CDR1 MGHRA and CDR2 YSYEKL. Trimming took off 0 bases at V and 1 base at J, with 18 bases between the two ends. This CDR3 is built from 18 residues.

V gene TRBV28 combines with J gene TRBJ1-1, with unresolved D. V was trimmed by 8 bases and J by 4 bases, leaving 14 bases between them. The CDR3 contains 13 residues. The germline V gene has CDR1 MDHEN and CDR2 SYDVKM. DNA for the CDR3: TGTGCCAGCGGTGGACCTCGGGGCACTGAAGCTTTCTTT. It codes for CASGGPRGTEAFF.

CDR3 region: CASSGPAGSVGEQFF. The CDR3, as DNA: TGTGCCAGCAGCGGCCCTGCAGGGTCGGTGGGTGAGCAGTTCTTC. The rearrangement uses TRBV9 and TRBJ2-1; D might be TRBD1 (5 bases). The CDR3 consists of 15 residues. Germline V gives CDR1 SGDLS, CDR2 YYNGEE. V shed 3 bases and J shed 9 bases, with 19 bases lying between them.

The genes are TRBV3-1 (or the pseudogene TRBV3-2) and TRBJ2-5; 8 bases match TRBD1. The CDR3 totals 14 residues. Losses at the gene ends were 6 bases for V and 5 bases for J; bases not matched to a gene: 8. The germline V gene has CDR1 LGHDT and CDR2 YNNKEL (reference sequence). CDR3 bases: TGTGCCAGCAGTCGTGACAGGGGAAGCGAGACCCAGTACTTC. Amino acid sequence: CASSRDRGSETQYF.

The V and J genes are TRBV5-1 and TRBJ2-7, with unresolved D. Trimming left V 1 base short and J 3 bases short, with 11 bases between. The CDR3 consists of 14 residues. Germline V gene data show CDR1 as SGHRS and CDR2 as YFSETQ. CDR3 nucleotide sequence: TGCGCCAGCAGCTTGAGCATCGGAGTCTACGAGCAGTACTTC. Translating it yields CASSLSIGVYEQYF.

The V gene is TRBV7-2, the J gene TRBJ2-1, with D possibly TRBD2 on 7 matching bases. In germline, CDR1 is SGHTA, CDR2 FQGNSA. Deletions cut 0 bases from V and 7 bases from J, with 16 bases between. This CDR3 is 16 amino acids long. The CDR3 loop reads CASSLAAGAFRNEQFF. In nucleotides, the CDR3 is TGTGCCAGCAGCTTAGCGGCGGGGGCCTTTAGGAATGAGCAGTTCTTC.

In this sample, this clone turned up a few times. The chain is built from TRBV7-9 and TRBJ2-7, with D possibly being TRBD1 (7 bases). Germline CDR1 and CDR2: SEHNR and FQNEAQ (reference sequence). The V end was cut by 4 bases, the J end by 6 bases, with 10 bases between. This CDR3 has 12 amino acids. CDR3 in amino acids: CASSSGGFEQYF. CDR3 in DNA: TGTGCCAGCAGCTCAGGGGGGTTCGAGCAGTACTTC.

This clone appeared a few times. The chain uses TRBV19 and TRBJ2-3; TRBD2 matches 13 bases. The trim removed 6 bases at V and 3 bases at J, leaving 3 bases unmatched. The germline CDR1 and CDR2 sequences are LNHDA and SQIVND (reference sequence). This CDR3 is built from 15 residues. The chain's CDR3 is CASRETSGRTDTQYF. The CDR3 DNA is TGTGCCAGTAGGGAGACTAGCGGGAGGACAGATACGCAGTATTTT.

The sample holds a few counts of this clone. This chain connects TRBV5-6 to TRBJ2-5, with D perhaps matching TRBD1 (5 bases). Germline V gives CDR1 SGHDT, CDR2 YYEEEE. This CDR3 has 13 amino acids. V was cut by 2 bases and J by 5 bases, with 10 bases left in between. The CDR3 DNA is TGTGCCAGCAGCTTAGGGGCTCGTGAGACCCAGTACTTC. Amino acid sequence: CASSLGARETQYF.

This clone was counted between two and nine times. The CDR3 DNA follows: TGTGCCAGCAGTGAAGCAAAGCCAGTGGGGACAGGAGGCACAGATACGCAGTATTTT. It encodes CASSEAKPVGTGGTDTQYF. This rearrangement joins TRBV6-1 to TRBJ2-3; 8 bases are shared with TRBD1. V was pared by 0 bases and J by 1 base, with 12 bases of the junction left unmatched. Germline CDR1 and CDR2: MNHNS and SASEGT. CDR3 size: 19 residues.

This clone was counted a few times. V is TRBV5-1 and J is TRBJ2-1; 8 bases map to TRBD2. The CDR3 runs to 15 residues. Trimming took 4 bases from V and 5 from J; bases not matched to a gene: 8. CDR1 is SGHRS, CDR2 YFSETQ, per germline. CDR3 nucleotides: TGCGCCAGCAGCGTGAGGCTAGCGGGCAACAATGAGCAGTTCTTC. The encoded protein is CASSVRLAGNNEQFF.